The 3 T cell receptor beta chains below all came from one sample that was sequenced in a study of CD8+CD57+ T cells in acquired aplastic anemia. Profiling that covered TCR beta VDJ and CDR3 relied on genomic DNA as its template. One entry per CDR3 protein results from TCRdb running MiXCR on the reads. This sample carries 200,000 to 300,000 distinct CDR3 sequences, 70% to 85% of them seen once, and the ten largest clones take approximately 40%. The authors sequenced patients whose flow cytometry had shown CD8+CD57+ cell expansion. Sequences were obtained from sorted CD4+, CD8+, or CD8+CD57+ T cells (not recorded which) from PBMCs. Receptors were obtained from a human donor with aplastic anemia.

The chain combines TRBV7-8 with TRBJ2-3; D is perhaps TRBD2 (6 bases). This CDR3 spans 14 amino acids. V lost 3 bases and J lost 8, with 15 bases in between. Germline CDR1 is SGHVS and CDR2 is FQNEAQ. In nucleotides, the CDR3 is TGTGCCAGCAGCTTTCGGGGAGGAAACGTTACGCAGTATTTT. Its protein is CASSFRGGNVTQYF.

A word on this clonotype: Here the CDR3 omits its conserved ending phenylalanine or tryptophan, so a read error is the likely source. The DNA is omitted, as the CDR3 cannot be located on it reliably, and the CDR3 follows TCRdb's listing. The CDR3 sequence: CASSRRGNAVEHCI. This chain links TRBV7-3 with TRBJ2-7; the D call of TRBD1 is as the table states it, not checked on the DNA. Germline CDR1 SGHTA, CDR2 FQGTGA. The CDR3 length is 14 residues, termini included.

About this clonotype itself: The junction differs from germline at one of its ends, possibly a read error. The rearrangement joins TRBV2 to TRBJ1-2, with TRBD1 matching over 10 bases. Germline loops: CDR1 SNHLY, CDR2 FYNNEI. This CDR3 is 16 amino acids long. CDR3 coding DNA: TGTGCCAGCGGGGAACGGGACAGGGGCTTGGACTATGGCTGCACCTTC. As protein: CASGERDRGLDYGCTF.